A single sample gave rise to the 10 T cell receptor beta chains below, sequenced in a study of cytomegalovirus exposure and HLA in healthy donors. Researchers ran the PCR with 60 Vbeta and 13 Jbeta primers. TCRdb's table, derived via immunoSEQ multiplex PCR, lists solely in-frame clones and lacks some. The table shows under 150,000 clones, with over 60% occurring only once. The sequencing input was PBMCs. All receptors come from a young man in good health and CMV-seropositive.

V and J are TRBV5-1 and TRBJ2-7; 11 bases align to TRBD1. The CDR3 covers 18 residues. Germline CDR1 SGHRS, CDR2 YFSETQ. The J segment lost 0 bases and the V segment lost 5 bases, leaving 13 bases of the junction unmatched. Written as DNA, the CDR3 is TGCGCCAGCAGTCAAGGACAGGGGGCCCGACGTAGCTCCTACGAGCAGTACTTC. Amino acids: CASSQGQGARRSSYEQYF.

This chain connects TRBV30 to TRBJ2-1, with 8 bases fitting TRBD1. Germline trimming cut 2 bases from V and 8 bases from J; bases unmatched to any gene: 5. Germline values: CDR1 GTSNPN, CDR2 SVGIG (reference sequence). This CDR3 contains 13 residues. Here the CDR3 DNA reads TGTGCCTGGAGTACCGGGACAGGCTATGAGCAGTTCTTC. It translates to CAWSTGTGYEQFF.

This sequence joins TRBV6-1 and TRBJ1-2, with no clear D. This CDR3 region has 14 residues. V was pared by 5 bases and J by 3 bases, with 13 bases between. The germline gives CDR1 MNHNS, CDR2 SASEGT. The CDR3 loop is CASSPKFGDYGYTF. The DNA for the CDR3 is TGTGCCAGCAGTCCGAAGTTCGGGGACTATGGCTACACCTTC.

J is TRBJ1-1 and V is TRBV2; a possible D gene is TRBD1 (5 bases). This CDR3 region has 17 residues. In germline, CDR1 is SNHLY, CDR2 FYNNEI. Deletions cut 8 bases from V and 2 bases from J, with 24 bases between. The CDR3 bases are TGTGCCAGCGGGAGGGGAGGGGCACTCATTTTAAACACTGAAGCTTTCTTT. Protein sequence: CASGRGGALILNTEAFF.

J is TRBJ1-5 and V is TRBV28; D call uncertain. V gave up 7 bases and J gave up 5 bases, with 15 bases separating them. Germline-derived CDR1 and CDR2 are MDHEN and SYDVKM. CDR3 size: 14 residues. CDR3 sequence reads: CASTRGLIDQPQHF. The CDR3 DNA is TGTGCCAGCACCCGCGGACTGATCGATCAGCCCCAGCATTTT.

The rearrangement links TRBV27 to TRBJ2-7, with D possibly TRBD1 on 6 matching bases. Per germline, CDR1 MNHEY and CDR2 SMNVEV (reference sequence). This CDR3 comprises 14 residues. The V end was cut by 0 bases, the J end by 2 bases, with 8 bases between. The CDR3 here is CASSLSQGTYEQYF. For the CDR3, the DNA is TGTGCCAGCAGTTTATCACAGGGTACCTACGAGCAGTACTTC.

The CDR3 spells CASSYSGPSGANVLTF. CDR3 bases: TGTGCCAGCAGTTACTCTGGCCCCTCTGGGGCCAACGTCCTGACTTTC. The chain joins TRBV6-5 to TRBJ2-6, with D unclear. Deletions cut 0 bases from V and 0 bases from J, with 6 bases between. This CDR3 is 16 amino acids long. The germline V gene encodes CDR1 MNHEY and CDR2 SVGAGI.

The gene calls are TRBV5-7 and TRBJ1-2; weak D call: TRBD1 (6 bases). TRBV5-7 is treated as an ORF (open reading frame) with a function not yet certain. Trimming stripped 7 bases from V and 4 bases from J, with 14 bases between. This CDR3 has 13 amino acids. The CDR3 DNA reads TGTGCCAGCGGCGAGGGAGGGGGCTATGGCTACACCTTC. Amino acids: CASGEGGGYGYTF.

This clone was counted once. In DNA form, the CDR3 reads TGTGCCAGCAGCTCTCCCCGGGGGGACAGGGGAGAGCAGTTCTTC. This encodes CASSSPRGDRGEQFF. The rearrangement links TRBV7-2 to TRBJ2-1; TRBD1 matches 10 bases. Germline V lookup: CDR1 SGHTA, CDR2 FQGNSA. V was clipped by 4 bases and J by 10 bases; unmatched bases: 10. This CDR3 contains 15 residues.

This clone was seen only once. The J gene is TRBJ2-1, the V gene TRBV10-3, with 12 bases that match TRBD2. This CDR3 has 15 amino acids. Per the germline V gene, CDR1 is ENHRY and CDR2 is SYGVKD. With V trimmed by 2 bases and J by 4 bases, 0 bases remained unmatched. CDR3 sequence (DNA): TGTGCCATCAGTGAGGGACTAGCGGGGTACAATGAGCAGTTCTTC. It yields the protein CAISEGLAGYNEQFF.